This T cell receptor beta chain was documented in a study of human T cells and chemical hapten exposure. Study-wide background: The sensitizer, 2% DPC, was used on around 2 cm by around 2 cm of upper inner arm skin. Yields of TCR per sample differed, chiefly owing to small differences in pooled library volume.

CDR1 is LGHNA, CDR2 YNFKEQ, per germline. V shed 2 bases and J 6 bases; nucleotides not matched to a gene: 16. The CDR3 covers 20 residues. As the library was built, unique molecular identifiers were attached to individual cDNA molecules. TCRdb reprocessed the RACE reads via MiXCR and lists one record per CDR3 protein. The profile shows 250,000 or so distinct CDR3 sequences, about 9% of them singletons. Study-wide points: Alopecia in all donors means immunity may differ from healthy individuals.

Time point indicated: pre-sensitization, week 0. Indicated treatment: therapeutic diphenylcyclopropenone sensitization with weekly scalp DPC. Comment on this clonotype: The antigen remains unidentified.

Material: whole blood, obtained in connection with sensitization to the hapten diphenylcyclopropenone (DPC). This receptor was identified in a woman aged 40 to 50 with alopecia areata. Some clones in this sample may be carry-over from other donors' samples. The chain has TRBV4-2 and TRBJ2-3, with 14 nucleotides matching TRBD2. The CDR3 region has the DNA TGTGCCAGCAGCCAAACGGACAGGGGCCCGACTAGCGGGAGGGGGGATACGCAGTATTTT. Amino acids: CASSQTDRGPTSGRGDTQYF.